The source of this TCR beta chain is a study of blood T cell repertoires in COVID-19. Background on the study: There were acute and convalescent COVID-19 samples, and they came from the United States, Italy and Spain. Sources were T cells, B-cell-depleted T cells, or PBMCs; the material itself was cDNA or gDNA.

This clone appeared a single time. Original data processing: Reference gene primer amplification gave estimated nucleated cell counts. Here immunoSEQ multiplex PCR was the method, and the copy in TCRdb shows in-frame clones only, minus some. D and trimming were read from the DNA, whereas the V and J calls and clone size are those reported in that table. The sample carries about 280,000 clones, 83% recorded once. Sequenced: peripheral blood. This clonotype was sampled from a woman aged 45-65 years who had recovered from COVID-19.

This CDR3 reads CASSQDGALGADTQYF. Written as DNA, the CDR3 is TGCGCCAGCAGCCAAGATGGGGCTCTGGGCGCGGATACGCAGTATTTT. V and J are TRBV4-1 and TRBJ2-3, with a tentative D call TRBD1 (5 bases). The CDR3 spans 16 residues. The germline V gene has CDR1 MGHRA and CDR2 YSYEKL. Trimming stripped 0 bases from V and 6 bases from J, with 16 bases between.